This TCR beta chain is drawn from a study of blood T cells in healthy people across ages. This clonotype was recorded at least ten times. Healthy individuals of Caucasian origin from Russia, aged roughly 6 to 100, served as donors. The authors extracted at least 6 micrograms of total RNA per sample. Looked up from germline, CDR1 is ENHRY and CDR2 is SYGVKD. V lost 3 bases to trimming and J lost 0 bases, with 8 bases between them. The CDR3 has 14 residues. A second PCR of 7 to 11 cycles used a sample-barcoded 5' primer and a J-beta primer mix. The study obtained at least 3 million CDR3-containing paired-end reads from every sample. One entry per CDR3 protein, called by TCRdb with MiXCR from the 5' RACE reads. The sample lists more than 750,000 distinct CDR3 sequences; 25% to 35% were seen once. Another study also made use of these data, one on T cells of mothers and their children. This second report adds: Compared with unrelated pairs, related mother-child pairs had slightly higher, non-significant overlap.

This chain joins TRBV10-3 and TRBJ1-1, with D hard to call. The sequenced sample was blood. This receptor was obtained from a middle-aged woman in good health. In DNA form, the CDR3 reads TGTGCCATCAGTGATGGCACCATGAACACTGAAGCTTTCTTT. This codes for CAISDGTMNTEAFF.